The source of this T cell receptor (beta chain) is a study of glioma-infiltrating T cells after dendritic cell vaccination. Across the study: Treatment, given 2003 to 2012, was autologous tumor lysate-pulsed dendritic cell vaccination. Autologous tumor lysate was loaded overnight onto monocyte-derived dendritic cells grown seven days with IL-4 and GM-CSF.

CDR1 is SNHLY, CDR2 FYNNEI, per germline. The V end was cut by 6 bases, the J end by 7 bases, with 7 bases between. The CDR3 extends over 12 amino acids. The PCR used 60 V beta and 13 J beta primers. This table comes from immunoSEQ multiplex PCR, and its TCRdb copy is limited to in-frame clones, with some not included. The table lists tens of thousands of clones, around nine tenths of them singletons. Sample time point: after dendritic cell vaccination, including at tumor progression/relapse. No glioblastoma patient carried an isocitrate dehydrogenase mutation. Here the sequenced sample was blood, taken after dendritic cell vaccination. This sequence originates from a human donor with glioblastoma. The rearrangement links TRBV2 to TRBJ1-6; D remains unclear. Written as DNA, the CDR3 is TGTGCCAGCAGACTGACAAATTCACCCCTCCACTTT. Its translation: CASRLTNSPLHF.